These 23 T cell receptor beta chains were all obtained from the same sample, sequenced in a study of regulatory T cells in long-lasting Graves disease. Time point reported: persistent/refractory GD, antithyroid drugs over 5 years with positive TRAb. Extracted RNA from PBMCs served as the source of the TCR library. iRepertoire HTBI primers and Arm-PCR of CDR3 regions built TCR beta libraries. TCRdb re-called the multiplex PCR reads through MiXCR, storing one row per CDR3 protein. Altogether roughly 450,000 distinct CDR3 sequences are present, less than 25% being singletons, with the ten largest covering around 26%. Sequences were derived from peripheral blood mononuclear cells (PBMCs), sampled when the disease was refractory, from a patient treated with antithyroid drugs. The receptors come from a female donor with Graves disease.

To note about this clonotype: Given the absence of the conserved phenylalanine or tryptophan at the CDR3 end, a read error is likely. This chain connects TRBV5-6 to TRBJ2-7, with D uncertain. Trimming pared 2 bases from V and 3 bases from J, leaving 3 bases between. Germline V gene lookup returns CDR1 SGHDT and CDR2 YYEEEE. The CDR3 extends over 11 amino acids. The CDR3 sequence: CASSFGYEQYL. CDR3 DNA: TGTGCCAGCAGCTTTGGCTACGAGCAGTACCTC.

This clonotype was seen repeatedly, ten times or more. The V and J genes are TRBV6-1 and TRBJ2-7, with 13 bases matching TRBD2. Germline V lookup: CDR1 MNHNS, CDR2 SASEGT. The CDR3 spans 13 residues. V gave up 10 bases and J gave up 3 bases; unmatched junction bases: 3. CDR3 residues: CATWTSGSYEQYF. The CDR3 nucleotides read TGTGCCACCTGGACTAGCGGGAGCTACGAGCAGTACTTC.

The V call is TRBV19, the J call TRBJ2-5; no definite D call. This CDR3 is built from 11 residues. Deletions cut 3 bases from V and 5 bases from J, with 4 bases between. The germline V gene has CDR1 LNHDA and CDR2 SQIVND (reference sequence). The CDR3 protein is CASSISETQYF. In nucleotides, the CDR3 is TGTGCCAGTAGTATCTCCGAGACCCAGTACTTC.

A note on this clonotype: Just one base apart from a much larger clone, this may be a read error. The chain's CDR3 is CASTPHFTPGTGVLHTEAFF. CDR3 nucleotides: TGTGCCAGCACCCCCCACTTTACCCCCGGGACAGGGGTTTTGCACACTGAAGCTTTCTTT. This chain connects TRBV7-2 to TRBJ1-1; 10 bases agree with TRBD1. Per the germline V gene, CDR1 is SGHTA and CDR2 is FQGNSA. The V and J ends lost 7 bases and 3 bases, in that order; junction bases with no gene match: 23. This CDR3 contains 20 residues.

Of note for this clonotype: This may stem from a read error, because a much larger clone lies one nucleotide away. This chain links TRBV11-2 with TRBJ2-7; possible D gene TRBD2, 6 bases. CDR1 SGHAT and CDR2 FQNNGV come from the germline V gene. CDR3 length equals 14 residues. The CDR3: CASSPSAGRYEQCF. The CDR3 coding sequence is TGTGCCAGCAGCCCTAGCGCCGGCCGGTACGAGCAGTGCTTC.

This CDR3 reads CSARDPVGAYEQYF. In DNA form, the CDR3 reads TGCAGTGCTAGAGATCCTGTTGGGGCCTACGAGCAGTACTTC. This sequence joins TRBV20-1 and TRBJ2-7; D remains ambiguous. V lost 0 bases and J 2 bases, leaving 11 bases between the germline ends. Germline CDR1 reads DFQATT; CDR2 reads SNEGSKA (reference sequence). The CDR3 totals 14 residues.

V usage is TRBV4-2 and J usage is TRBJ2-7, with D unclear. From germline, CDR1 is LGHNA and CDR2 YNFKEQ. Trimming took off 0 bases at V and 2 bases at J, with 8 bases between the two ends. The CDR3 is 14 amino acids. CDR3 loop: CASSQEGKTYEQYF. The DNA of the CDR3 is TGTGCCAGCAGCCAAGAGGGGAAAACCTACGAGCAGTACTTC.

The sample holds a few counts of this clonotype. V gene TRBV30 combines with J gene TRBJ2-4; 7 bases map to TRBD1. The CDR3 is made up of 17 amino acids. CDR1 GTSNPN and CDR2 SVGIG come from the germline V gene (reference sequence). V shed 3 bases and J 1 base; nucleotides not matched to a gene: 12. Written as DNA, the CDR3 is TGTGCCTGGAGCTTAAGGGTAGGGGGCGCGGCCAAAAACATTCAGTACTTC. This encodes CAWSLRVGGAAKNIQYF. Full variable domain (outside the CDR3, taken from reference TRBV30 and TRBJ2-4): SQTIHQWPATLVQPVGSPLSLECTVEGTSNPNLYWYRQAAGRGLQLLFYSVGIGQISSEVPQNLSASRPQDRQFILSSKKLLLSDSGFYLCAWSLRVGGAAKNIQYFGAGTRLSVL.

The CDR3: CASSSYGQGNYGYTF. Written as DNA, the CDR3 is TGTGCCAGCAGTTCCTACGGGCAGGGCAACTATGGCTACACCTTC. The chain has TRBV28 and TRBJ1-2; D may be TRBD1 (5 bases). CDR1 is MDHEN and CDR2 is SYDVKM in the germline V gene. The V end lost 4 bases, the J end lost 2 bases, and 14 bases lay between the germline ends. This CDR3 is 15 amino acids long.

The sample holds many counts of this clonotype. CDR3 DNA: TGTGCCAGCAGAACTACCTCAGAGACCCAGTACTTC. Translated, it gives CASRTTSETQYF. The chain employs TRBV12-3 or TRBV12-4 and TRBJ2-5; D is unresolved. V was cut by 6 bases and J by 4 bases, with 9 bases left in between. CDR3 size: 12 residues.

The V gene is TRBV29-1, the J gene TRBJ2-7, with TRBD2 identical over 9 bases. The CDR3 consists of 14 residues. V was clipped by 3 bases and J by 6 bases; unmatched bases: 9. Germline CDR1 SQVTM, CDR2 ANQGSEA. The CDR3 sequence: CSVEDAGTSPEQYF. The CDR3 coding sequence is TGCAGCGTTGAGGATGCCGGGACTAGCCCCGAGCAGTACTTC.

This chain connects TRBV7-9 to TRBJ2-7; D might be TRBD2 (5 bases). The CDR3 is made up of 13 amino acids. Germline V gives CDR1 SEHNR, CDR2 FQNEAQ (reference sequence). Trimming took off 4 bases at V and 6 bases at J, with 13 bases between the two ends. DNA of the CDR3: TGTGCCAGCAGCTCTGCGGGTAGTCCCGAGCAGTACTTC. Residues: CASSSAGSPEQYF.

This clonotype was seen repeatedly, ten times or more. The V and J genes are TRBV28 and TRBJ2-5; D is ambiguous. CDR1 is MDHEN, CDR2 SYDVKM, per germline. The V gene lost 2 bases and the J gene lost 0 bases, with 10 bases spanning the gap. This CDR3 has 15 amino acids. The CDR3 sequence: CASSLPGADQETQYF. CDR3 bases: TGTGCCAGCAGTTTACCCGGAGCCGACCAAGAGACCCAGTACTTC.

The chain combines TRBV27 with TRBJ2-2; 7 bases are shared with TRBD1. The CDR3 is made up of 18 amino acids. Unmatched junction bases numbered 15, after V lost 3 bases and J lost 5 bases. Germline loops: CDR1 MNHEY, CDR2 SMNVEV (reference sequence). CDR3 in amino acids: CASSFLGLYRGRTGELFF. The CDR3 bases are TGTGCCAGCAGTTTCCTTGGCCTATACAGGGGACGGACCGGGGAGCTGTTTTTT.

The CDR3, as DNA: TGCAGCGTTGACTGGAGGAACACTGAAGCTTTCTTT. It translates to CSVDWRNTEAFF. The chain uses TRBV29-1 and TRBJ1-1; D not certain. CDR3 size: 12 residues. The germline V gene has CDR1 SQVTM and CDR2 ANQGSEA. Trimming stripped 3 bases from V and 1 base from J, with 6 bases between.

The chain employs TRBV7-9 and TRBJ2-2; maybe TRBD2 (6 bases). The CDR3 runs to 13 residues. CDR1 is SEHNR and CDR2 is FQNEAQ in the germline V gene (reference sequence). With 3 bases removed from V and 11 bases from J, the gap between germline ends came to 13 bases. The DNA of the CDR3 is TGTGCCAGCAGCTTGGGACTTTCGGACGAGCTGTTTTTT. Its translation: CASSLGLSDELFF.

CDR3 region: CAISGIQGLNGELFF. DNA for the CDR3: TGTGCCATCAGTGGAATACAGGGGTTAAACGGGGAGCTGTTTTTT. The chain joins TRBV10-3 to TRBJ2-2, with TRBD1 matching over 7 bases. The CDR3 totals 15 residues. V shed 4 bases, J shed 7 bases, and the junction held 9 bases outside the gene matches. Germline V gives CDR1 ENHRY, CDR2 SYGVKD.

This clonotype has more than one count but fewer than ten. The CDR3 DNA is TGCAGTGCGAATCTGGGGTGGGCCGATCAGCCCCAGCATTTT. It yields the protein CSANLGWADQPQHF. The chain recombines TRBV20-1 with TRBJ1-5, with D hard to call. Between the trimmed V and J ends, which lost 6 bases and 5 bases, there was a span of 17 bases. This CDR3 spans 14 amino acids. In germline, CDR1 is DFQATT, CDR2 SNEGSKA (reference sequence).

The rearrangement joins TRBV29-1 to TRBJ1-2; 9 bases are a match to TRBD1. The germline CDR1 and CDR2 sequences are SQVTM and ANQGSEA. V was clipped by 3 bases and J by 6 bases; unmatched bases: 5. CDR3 length: 13 residues. The chain's CDR3 is CSVEGQGGDGYTF. The CDR3 nucleotides read TGCAGCGTTGAGGGACAGGGCGGCGATGGCTACACCTTC.

The chain joins TRBV19 to TRBJ2-7; 11 nucleotides align to TRBD2. CDR3 length equals 15 residues. The ends lost 6 bases at V and 3 bases at J; junction bases unmatched: 7. Germline CDR1 and CDR2: LNHDA and SQIVND (reference sequence). CDR3 amino acids: CASRRTSGSHYEQYF. The CDR3 DNA reads TGTGCCAGTAGAAGAACTAGCGGGAGTCACTACGAGCAGTACTTC.

Many counts were recorded for this clonotype. The V and J genes are TRBV28 and TRBJ1-4, with a weak D call TRBD1 (6 bases). Germline assignment: CDR1 MDHEN and CDR2 SYDVKM. Trimming removed 7 bases at V and 4 bases at J, with 19 bases between. This CDR3 has 16 amino acids. CDR3 sequence (DNA): TGTGCCAGCACCTATTTAGGGGGATGGGATAATGAAAAACTGTTTTTT. Translating it yields CASTYLGGWDNEKLFF.

Only a few counts were recorded for this clonotype. The chain has TRBV7-3 and TRBJ2-1; 12 nucleotides line up with TRBD2. The CDR3 loop spans 17 amino acids. V lost 0 bases, J lost 5 bases, and 5 bases stayed unmatched. From germline, CDR1 is SGHTA and CDR2 FQGTGA. CDR3 region: CASSLTALAGGHNEQFF. DNA for the CDR3: TGTGCCAGCAGCTTAACAGCCCTAGCGGGAGGGCACAATGAGCAGTTCTTC.

The gene calls are TRBV9 and TRBJ2-5; D not resolved. The V gene lost 1 base and the J gene lost 5 bases, with 9 bases spanning the gap. The germline gives CDR1 SGDLS, CDR2 YYNGEE. The CDR3 sequence is 13 residues long. The CDR3 DNA follows: TGTGCCAGCAGCGTATACGATGTGGAGACCCAGTACTTC. Translated: CASSVYDVETQYF.